This T cell receptor (beta chain) appears in the sequencing data of a study of early T cells in non-severe SARS-CoV-2 infection. Germline values: CDR1 MNHEY, CDR2 SVGEGT. V was pared by 7 bases and J by 0 bases, with 13 bases between. The CDR3 extends over 15 amino acids. A single record per CDR3 protein comes from TCRdb applying MiXCR to the 5' RACE reads. The sample contains around 66,000 distinct CDR3 sequences, approximately 13% of which appear only once. This clonotype has more than one count but fewer than ten. The genes are TRBV6-2 or TRBV6-3 and TRBJ1-5; tentatively, D is TRBD1 (5 bases). Sample: whole blood. The origin of this receptor is an adult who was a healthcare worker with PCR-confirmed SARS-CoV-2 infection or an uninfected control (not recorded which). In DNA form, the CDR3 reads TGTGCCAGCAACACGCGGGGGTATAGCAATCAGCCCCAGCATTTT. As protein: CASNTRGYSNQPQHF.